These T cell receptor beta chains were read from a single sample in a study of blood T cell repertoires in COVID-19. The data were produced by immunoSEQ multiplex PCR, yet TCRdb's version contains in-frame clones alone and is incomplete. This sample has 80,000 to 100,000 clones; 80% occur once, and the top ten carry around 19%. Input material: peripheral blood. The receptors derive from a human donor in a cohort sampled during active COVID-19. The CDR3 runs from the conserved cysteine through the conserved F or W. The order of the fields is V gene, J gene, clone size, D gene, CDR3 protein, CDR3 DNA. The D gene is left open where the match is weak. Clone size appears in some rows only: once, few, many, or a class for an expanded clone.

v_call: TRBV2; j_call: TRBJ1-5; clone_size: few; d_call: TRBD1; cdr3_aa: CASSPQGGNQPQHF; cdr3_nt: TGTGCCAGCAGTCCCCAGGGGGGTAATCAGCCCCAGCATTTT
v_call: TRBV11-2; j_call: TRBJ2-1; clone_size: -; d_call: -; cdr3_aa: CASSLVTGYNEQFF; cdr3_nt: TGTGCCAGCAGCTTAGTGACTGGATACAATGAGCAGTTCTTC
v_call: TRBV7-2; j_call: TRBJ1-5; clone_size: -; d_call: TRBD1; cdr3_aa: CASSFQAGGNQPQHF; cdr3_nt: TGTGCCAGCAGCTTCCAGGCAGGGGGGAATCAGCCCCAGCATTTT
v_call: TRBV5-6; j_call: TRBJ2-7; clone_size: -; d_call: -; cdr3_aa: CASSLGYQESYEQYF; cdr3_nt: TGTGCCAGCAGCCTGGGATACCAAGAGTCCTACGAGCAGTACTTC
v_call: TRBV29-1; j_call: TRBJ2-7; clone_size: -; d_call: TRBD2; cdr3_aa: CSVVRSFSGRGRYEQYF; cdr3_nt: TGCAGCGTTGTCAGGTCTTTTAGCGGGAGAGGGAGGTACGAGCAGTACTTC
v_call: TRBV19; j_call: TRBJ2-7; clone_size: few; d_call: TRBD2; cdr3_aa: CASSGLAWRDEQYF; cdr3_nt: TGTGCCAGTAGCGGACTAGCCTGGAGGGACGAGCAGTACTTC
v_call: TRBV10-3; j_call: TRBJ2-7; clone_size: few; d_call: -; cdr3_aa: CAISEAEGYEQYF; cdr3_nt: TGTGCCATCAGTGAGGCGGAGGGCTACGAGCAGTACTTC
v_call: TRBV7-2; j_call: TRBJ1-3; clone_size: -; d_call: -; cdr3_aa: CASSLGGSSGNTIYF; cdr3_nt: TGTGCCAGCAGCTTAGGCGGGAGCTCTGGAAACACCATATATTTT
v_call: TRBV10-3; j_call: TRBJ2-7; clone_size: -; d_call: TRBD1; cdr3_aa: CAISESSSGTGYSYEQYF; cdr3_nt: TGTGCCATCAGTGAGTCATCTTCTGGGACAGGGTACTCCTACGAGCAGTACTTC
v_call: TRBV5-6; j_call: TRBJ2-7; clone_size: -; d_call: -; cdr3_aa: CASSLWGALETYEQYF; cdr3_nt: TGTGCCAGCAGCCTGTGGGGCGCCCTAGAGACCTACGAGCAGTACTTC
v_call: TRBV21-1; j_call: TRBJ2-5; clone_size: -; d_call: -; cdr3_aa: CASSNGDDQETQYF; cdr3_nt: TGTGCCAGCAGCAACGGGGATGACCAAGAGACCCAGTACTTC
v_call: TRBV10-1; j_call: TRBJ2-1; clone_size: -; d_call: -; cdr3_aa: CASSDPGAGRGNEQFF; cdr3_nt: TGCGCCAGCAGTGACCCCGGGGCGGGAAGAGGTAATGAGCAGTTCTTC
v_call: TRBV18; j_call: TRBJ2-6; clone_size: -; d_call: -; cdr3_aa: CASSPTGSGANVLTF; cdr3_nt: TGTGCCAGCTCACCAACGGGGTCTGGGGCCAACGTCCTGACTTTC
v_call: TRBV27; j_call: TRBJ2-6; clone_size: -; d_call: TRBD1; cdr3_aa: CASSSFGQGSNSGANVLTF; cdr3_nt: TGTGCCAGCAGTTCGTTCGGACAGGGCTCGAACTCTGGGGCCAACGTCCTGACTTTC
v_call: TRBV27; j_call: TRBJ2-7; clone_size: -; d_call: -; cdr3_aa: CASSLSTHYEQYF; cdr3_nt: TGTGCCAGCAGTCTTTCAACTCACTACGAGCAGTACTTC
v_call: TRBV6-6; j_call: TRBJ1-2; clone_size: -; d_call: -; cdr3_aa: CASSSLGGVGYGYTF; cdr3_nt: TGTGCCAGCAGTTCCCTCGGGGGGGTTGGCTATGGCTACACCTTC
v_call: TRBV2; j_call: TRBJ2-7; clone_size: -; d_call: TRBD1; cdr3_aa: CASSGGQGFYEQYF; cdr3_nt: TGTGCCAGCAGTGGGGGACAGGGATTCTACGAGCAGTACTTC
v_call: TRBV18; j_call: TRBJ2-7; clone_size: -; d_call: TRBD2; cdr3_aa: CASSPSSGRFGEQYF; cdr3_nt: TGTGCCAGCTCACCTTCCAGCGGGAGGTTTGGCGAGCAGTACTTC
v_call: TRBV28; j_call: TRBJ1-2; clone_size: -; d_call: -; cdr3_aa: CASNSPGRSNYGYTF; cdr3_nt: TGTGCCAGCAACTCCCCAGGGCGATCAAACTATGGCTACACCTTC
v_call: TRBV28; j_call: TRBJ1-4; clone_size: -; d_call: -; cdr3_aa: CASSILATNEKLFF; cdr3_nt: TGTGCCAGCAGTATCCTTGCAACTAATGAAAAACTGTTTTTT
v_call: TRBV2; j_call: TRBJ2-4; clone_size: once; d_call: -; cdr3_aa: CASRPSIGGHIQYF; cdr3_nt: TGTGCCAGCAGGCCATCTATTGGAGGTCACATTCAGTACTTC
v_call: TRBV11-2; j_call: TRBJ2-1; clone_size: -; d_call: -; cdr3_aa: CASSASGSPSYNEQFF; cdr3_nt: TGTGCCAGCAGCGCATCAGGGTCCCCCTCCTACAATGAGCAGTTCTTC
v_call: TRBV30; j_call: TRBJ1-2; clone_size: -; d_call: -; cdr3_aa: CAWSRRQYGYGYTF; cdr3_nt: TGTGCCTGGAGCCGTAGACAGTACGGCTATGGCTACACCTTC
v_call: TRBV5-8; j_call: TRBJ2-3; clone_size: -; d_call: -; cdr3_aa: CASSVGYTDTQYF; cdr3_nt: TGTGCCAGCAGCGTGGGTTATACAGATACGCAGTATTTT
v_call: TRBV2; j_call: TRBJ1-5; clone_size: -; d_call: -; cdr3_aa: CASSEEGGQPQHF; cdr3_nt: TGTGCCAGCAGTGAAGAGGGGGGGCAGCCCCAGCATTTT
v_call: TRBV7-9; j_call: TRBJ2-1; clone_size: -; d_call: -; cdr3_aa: CASSLGPSGLLIYNEQFF; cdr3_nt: TGTGCCAGCAGCTTAGGTCCTTCGGGACTTCTCATCTACAATGAGCAGTTCTTC
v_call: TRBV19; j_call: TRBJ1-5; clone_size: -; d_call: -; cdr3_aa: CASSRYVNSNQPQHF; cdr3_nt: TGTGCCAGTAGTCGGTATGTGAATAGCAATCAGCCCCAGCATTTT
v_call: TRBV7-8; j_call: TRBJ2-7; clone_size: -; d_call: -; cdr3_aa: CASSRALTYEQYF; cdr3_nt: TGTGCCAGCAGCCGGGCTCTGACCTACGAGCAGTACTTC
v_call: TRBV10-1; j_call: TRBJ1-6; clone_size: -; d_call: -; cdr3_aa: CASSEEYNSPLHF; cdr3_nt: TGCGCCAGCAGTGAGGAGTATAATTCACCCCTCCACTTT
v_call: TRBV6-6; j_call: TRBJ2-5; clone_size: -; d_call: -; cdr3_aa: CASSYWAATETQYF; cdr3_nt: TGTGCCAGCAGTTACTGGGCAGCTACGGAGACCCAGTACTTC
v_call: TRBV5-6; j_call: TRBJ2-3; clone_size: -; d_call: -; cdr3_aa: CASSRDLGGPQYF; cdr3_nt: TGTGCCAGCAGCCGGGACTTGGGAGGTCCGCAGTATTTT
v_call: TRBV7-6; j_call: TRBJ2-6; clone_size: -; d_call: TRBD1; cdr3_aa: CASSYRGPTSSGANVLTF; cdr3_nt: TGTGCCAGCAGCTATAGGGGGCCCACCAGCTCTGGGGCCAACGTCCTGACTTTC
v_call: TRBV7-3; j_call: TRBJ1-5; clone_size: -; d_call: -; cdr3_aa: CATTTSWHYYYSNQPQHF; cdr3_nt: TGTGCCACCACGACGTCTTGGCACTATTATTATAGCAATCAGCCCCAGCATTTT
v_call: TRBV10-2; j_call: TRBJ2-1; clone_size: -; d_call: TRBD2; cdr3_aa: CATRTSGNNEQFF; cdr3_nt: TGCGCCACCCGGACTAGCGGGAACAATGAGCAGTTCTTC
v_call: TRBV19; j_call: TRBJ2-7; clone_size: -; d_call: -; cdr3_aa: CASSIAPGSFSYEQYF; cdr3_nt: TGTGCCAGTAGTATAGCCCCGGGAAGTTTCTCCTACGAGCAGTACTTC
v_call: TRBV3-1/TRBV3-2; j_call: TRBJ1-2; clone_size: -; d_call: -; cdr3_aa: CASSQWAGDGYTF; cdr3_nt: TGTGCCAGCAGCCAATGGGCGGGGGATGGCTACACCTTC
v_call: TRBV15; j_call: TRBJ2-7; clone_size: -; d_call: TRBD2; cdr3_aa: CATSSPGLAEIYEQYF; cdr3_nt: TGTGCCACCAGCAGCCCGGGACTAGCGGAGATCTACGAGCAGTACTTC
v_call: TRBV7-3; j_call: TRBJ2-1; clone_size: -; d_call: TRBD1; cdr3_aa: CASSRQGAAYNEQFF; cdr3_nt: TGTGCCAGCAGCCGACAGGGAGCGGCCTACAATGAGCAGTTCTTC
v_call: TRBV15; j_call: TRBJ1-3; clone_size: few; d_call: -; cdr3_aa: CATSRGLATGSGNTIYF; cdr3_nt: TGTGCCACCAGCAGAGGACTTGCAACCGGATCTGGAAACACCATATATTTT
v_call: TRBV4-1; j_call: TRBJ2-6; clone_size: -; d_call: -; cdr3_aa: CASTPGVSGANVLTF; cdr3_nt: TGCGCCAGCACCCCGGGGGTTTCTGGGGCCAACGTCCTGACTTTC
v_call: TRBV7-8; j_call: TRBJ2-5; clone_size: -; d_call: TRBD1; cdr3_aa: CASSSDRGLGTQYF; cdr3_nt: TGTGCCAGCAGCTCCGACAGGGGCTTGGGGACCCAGTACTTC